This record looks at one T cell receptor beta chain sequence and its context. Each PCR replicate run on unsorted PBMC took in 300 ng DNA, roughly 32,000 T cell genomes. Data came from immunoSEQ multiplex PCR; TCRdb stores just in-frame clones and leaves some out. The sample contains fewer than 600,000 clones, roughly 77% of which appear only once. This sample was taken from a study of shared clonotypes between healthy human individuals. Germline values: CDR1 SGHNT, CDR2 YENEEA. The V end lost 1 base, the J end lost 5 bases, and 12 bases lay between the germline ends. CDR3 length: 15 amino acids. The V call is TRBV11-3, the J call TRBJ2-1; the D gene is possibly TRBD2 (6 bases). The material sequenced was PBMCs. The origin of this receptor is a woman aged 40 to 50 in good health. Some clones in this sample may be carry-over from other donors' samples. The CDR3 here is CASSLGRETDNEQFF. CDR3 sequence (DNA): TGTGCCAGCAGCTTAGGTCGGGAGACCGACAATGAGCAGTTCTTC.